This T cell receptor beta chain was obtained from a study of metastatic and nonmetastatic thyroid tumors. Via MiXCR, TCRdb re-called the PCR reads. The table shows about 90,000 clones, with 8% to 9.5% occurring only once. Each patient went into thyroid surgery without having received any treatment. The CDR3 runs 13 residues. From germline, CDR1 is SNHLY and CDR2 FYNNEI. V dropped 0 bases and J dropped 4 bases, with 5 bases sitting between them. The table lists this clone with many counts. This TCR was recovered from a female donor with papillary thyroid cancer or a benign thyroid nodule (not recorded which). Some clones in this sample may be carry-over from other donors' samples. The rearrangement joins TRBV2 to TRBJ2-3; D is uncertain. Sequenced material: blood. CDR3 sequence reads: CASSEALSDTQYF. The CDR3 DNA is TGTGCCAGCAGTGAAGCGCTTTCAGATACGCAGTATTTT.